This T cell receptor beta chain appears in the sequencing data of a study of cytomegalovirus exposure and HLA in healthy donors. The CDR3 has 14 amino acids. CDR1 is MNHEY and CDR2 is SMNVEV in the germline V gene (reference sequence). The trim removed 5 bases at V and 0 bases at J, leaving 3 bases unmatched. Method: immunoSEQ multiplex PCR; TCRdb's copy keeps in-frame clones and lacks some. The sample has 75,000 to 90,000 clones, 90% to 95% seen once; the top ten hold 0.69%. The material sequenced was PBMCs. This TCR came from a young woman in good health and CMV-seronegative. The chain joins TRBV27 to TRBJ2-5, with 7 positions matching TRBD2. Written as DNA, the CDR3 is TGTGCCAGCAGTGGGGGGGTGTACCAAGAGACCCAGTACTTC. Translation gives CASSGGVYQETQYF.